The source of this T cell receptor beta chain is a study of T cells in localized non-small cell lung cancer. Profiled with immunoSEQ multiplex PCR; TCRdb holds only in-frame clones, not every one. The table shows 45,000 to 60,000 clones, with roughly 80% occurring only once. This clone was counted once. The ends were cut back, 6 bases at V and 1 base at J, with 7 bases in the middle. There are 14 residues in the CDR3. CDR1 is LNHDA, CDR2 SQIVND, per germline (reference sequence). The sequence was obtained from a woman aged 35 to 70 with stage II lung adenocarcinoma. The sequencing here drew on PBMCs, taken before any cancer treatment. This sequence joins TRBV19 and TRBJ2-6; D not resolved. The CDR3 region has the DNA TGTGCCAGTAGCCCCGGGTCTGGGGCCAACGTCCTGACTTTC. Its protein is CASSPGSGANVLTF. Filled out from reference TRBV19 and TRBJ2-6, the complete variable domain reads DGGITQSPKYLFRKEGQNVTLSCEQNLNHDAMYWYRQDPGQGLRLIYYSQIVNDFQKGDIAEGYSVSREKKESFPLTVTSAQKNPTAFYLCASSPGSGANVLTFGAGSRLTVL.